This T cell receptor beta chain came from a study of radiation and T cells in renal cell carcinoma (TCRdb year 2020). Describing the broader study: The samples were obtained from a clinical trial, where primary renal cell carcinomas were treated with 15 Gy stereotactic body radiation therapy and then removed by nephrectomy 4 weeks afterward. TCR beta sequencing covered 50 to 55 samples in total, comprising around 25 tumors and approximately 27 peripheral blood samples. In the approximately 53 samples combined, 4 million to 5 million unique CDR3 nucleotide sequences were found, encoding about 2,700,000 unique CDR3 amino acid sequences.

Remarks on this clone: This receptor's antigen is unknown. No much larger clone exists at a distance of one base, and base qualities are not known.

Per the publication, the time point label means: blood 2 weeks post-SBRT. This specimen's treatment or condition label, per the study, means: 15 Gy SBRT to primary tumor, nephrectomy 4 weeks later. To track tumor-enriched clonotypes, serial peripheral blood was sampled from radiation-treated patients at baseline and at 2 weeks and 4 weeks after SBRT. All patients had renal cell carcinoma with clear cell pathology. The QIAamp DNA Blood Mini Kit (Qiagen) was used to prepare genomic DNA for TCR sequencing. The analyses included just those samples that passed every quality control check. General conclusions and limits of the study: In blood, the top tumor clonotypes increased between baseline and 2 weeks post-radiation and then shrank by 4 weeks, which suggests that tumor-resident clones expanded only transiently. Dynamics of the blood repertoire were not tracked past 4 weeks after treatment. Because the trial had a single-armed design, the trial could not examine how radiation dose or scheduling affected the TCR repertoire. No pretreatment tumor biopsies were available, so the baseline intratumoral presence of clonotypes could not be determined.

The CDR3, from cysteine to phenylalanine, totals 16 residues. The only DNA kept is the CDR3, 48 bases in frame from the first base. V is cut back by 5 bases and J by 5 bases, with 11 bases in the junction unmatched. Sequences SGHTA (CDR1) and FQGNSA (CDR2) are obtained from the germline V gene. TCR beta libraries were generated from genomic DNA with the immunoSEQ kit, following the manufacturer's recommendations. To prepare the libraries, a first multiplex PCR with proprietary primers was run, followed by a second PCR that added unique barcodes, and a bead cleanup was done after each round. A kit-provided positive control reaction and a negative control reaction were included in every sample batch. The final libraries were assessed on an Agilent 4200 TapeStation D1000 ScreenTape, pooled by volume, and quantified by qPCR. Sequencing ran on an Illumina NextSeq500 with a MidOutput 150-cycle cartridge, using 156 Read1 and 15 Index1 cycles with kit custom primers. The pooled library was loaded at 0.85 to 1 pM, with a 20% PhiX control spiked in. As for the original processing: Vendor-processed data were analyzed in R, with a clonotype defined as all T cells sharing the same CDR3 nucleotide sequence. In the clone abundance analyses, frequencies in each sample were normalized to that sample's 10,000 most abundant clones. Before analysis, public T cell clones were removed, and these numbered fewer than five per sample on average. Tumor-enriched and baseline blood-enriched clonotypes were defined by at least a 32-fold difference in abundance between compartments. A beta-binomial differential abundance model was used to identify clonotypes that expanded or contracted between blood time points. Tumor-blood repertoire similarity was measured with the Baroni-Urbani and Buser coefficient, and group comparisons used two-tailed Wilcoxon tests in R. This immuneACCESS table, as held by TCRdb, lists in-frame sequences with V and J called but not all clones. Of the missing ones, under half trace to an unresolved V gene in checked studies; the others have no known cause. The V and J calls and the clone size are those of that table, but D and trimming were determined from the DNA. This sample gives around 130,000 clones in total; over 75% of them show up just once. Together, the top ten hold under 2.5% of the sample.

This sample comprised blood, obtained from a patient whose treatment included radiotherapy and nephrectomy. The receptor was derived from a woman aged 60 to 75 with renal cell carcinoma. In this chain, TRBV7-2 is recombined with TRBJ2-3, with 9 bases in between that match TRBD2. The CDR3 sequence is CASSPGLAVRRDTQYF. The DNA sequence is as follows: TGTGCCAGCAGCCCGGGACTAGCCGTGCGTAGAGATACGCAGTATTTT.